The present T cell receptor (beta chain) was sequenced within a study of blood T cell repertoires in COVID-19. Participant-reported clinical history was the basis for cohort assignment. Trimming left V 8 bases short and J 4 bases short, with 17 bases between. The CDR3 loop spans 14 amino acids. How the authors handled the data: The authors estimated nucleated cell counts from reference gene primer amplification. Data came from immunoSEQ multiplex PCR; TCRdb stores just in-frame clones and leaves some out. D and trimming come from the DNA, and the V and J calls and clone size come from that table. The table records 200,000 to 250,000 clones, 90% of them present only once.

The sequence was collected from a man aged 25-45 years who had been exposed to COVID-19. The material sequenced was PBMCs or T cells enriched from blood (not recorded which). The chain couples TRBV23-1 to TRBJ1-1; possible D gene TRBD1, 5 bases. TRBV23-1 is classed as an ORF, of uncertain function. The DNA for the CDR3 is TGCGCCAGCTCTTATCAGGGTAAAGGCACTGAAGCTTTCTTT. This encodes CASSYQGKGTEAFF.